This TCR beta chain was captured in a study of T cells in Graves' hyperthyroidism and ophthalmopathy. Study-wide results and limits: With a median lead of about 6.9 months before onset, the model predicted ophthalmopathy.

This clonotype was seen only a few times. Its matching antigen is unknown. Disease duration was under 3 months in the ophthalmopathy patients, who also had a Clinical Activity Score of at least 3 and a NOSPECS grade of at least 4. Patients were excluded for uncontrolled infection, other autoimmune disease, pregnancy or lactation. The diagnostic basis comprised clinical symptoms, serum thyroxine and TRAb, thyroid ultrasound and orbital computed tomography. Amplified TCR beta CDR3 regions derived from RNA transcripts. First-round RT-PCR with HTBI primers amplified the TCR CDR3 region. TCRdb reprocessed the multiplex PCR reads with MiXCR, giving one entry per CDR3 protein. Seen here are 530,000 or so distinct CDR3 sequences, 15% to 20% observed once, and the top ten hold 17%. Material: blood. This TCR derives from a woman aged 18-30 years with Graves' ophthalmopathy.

CDR3 in DNA: TGTGCCATCAGTCAACTAGCGGGAAGCGCCGAGCAGTACTTC. Translated: CAISQLAGSAEQYF. This chain joins TRBV10-3 and TRBJ2-7, with TRBD2 matching 10 bases. This CDR3 has 14 amino acids. Trimming removed 5 bases from V and 6 bases from J; junction bases left unmatched: 7. Germline V gene lookup returns CDR1 ENHRY and CDR2 SYGVKD.